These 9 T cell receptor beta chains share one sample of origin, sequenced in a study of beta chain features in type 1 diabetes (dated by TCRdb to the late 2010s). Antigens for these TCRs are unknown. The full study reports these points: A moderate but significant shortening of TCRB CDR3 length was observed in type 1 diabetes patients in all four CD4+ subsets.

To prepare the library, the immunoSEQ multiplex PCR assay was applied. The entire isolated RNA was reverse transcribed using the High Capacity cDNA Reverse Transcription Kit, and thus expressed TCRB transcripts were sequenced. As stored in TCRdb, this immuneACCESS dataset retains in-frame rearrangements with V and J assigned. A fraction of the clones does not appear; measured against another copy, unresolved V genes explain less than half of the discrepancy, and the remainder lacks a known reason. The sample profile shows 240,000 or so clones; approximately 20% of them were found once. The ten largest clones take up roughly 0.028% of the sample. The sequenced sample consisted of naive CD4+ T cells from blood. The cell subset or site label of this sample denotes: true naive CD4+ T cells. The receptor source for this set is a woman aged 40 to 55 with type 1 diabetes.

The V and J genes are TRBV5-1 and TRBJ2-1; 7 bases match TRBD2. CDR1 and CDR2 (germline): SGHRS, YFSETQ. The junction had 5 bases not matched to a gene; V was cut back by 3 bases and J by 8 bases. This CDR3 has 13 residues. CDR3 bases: TGCGCCAGCAGCTCGCCGGGGGGAGATGAGCAGTTCTTC. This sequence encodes CASSSPGGDEQFF.

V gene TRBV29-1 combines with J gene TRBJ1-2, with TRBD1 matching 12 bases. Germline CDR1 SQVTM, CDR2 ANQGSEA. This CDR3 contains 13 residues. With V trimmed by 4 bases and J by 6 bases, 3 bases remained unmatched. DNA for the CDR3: TGCAGCGTTGGGGGACAGGGGGCTAATGGCTACACCTTC. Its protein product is CSVGGQGANGYTF.

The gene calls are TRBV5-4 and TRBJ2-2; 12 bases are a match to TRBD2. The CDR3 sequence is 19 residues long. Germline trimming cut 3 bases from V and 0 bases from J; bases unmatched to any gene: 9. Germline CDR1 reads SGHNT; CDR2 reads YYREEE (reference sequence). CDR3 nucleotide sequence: TGTGCCAGCAGCTCCTCCGGTGCTAGCGGGAGGGCGAACACCGGGGAGCTGTTTTTT. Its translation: CASSSSGASGRANTGELFF.

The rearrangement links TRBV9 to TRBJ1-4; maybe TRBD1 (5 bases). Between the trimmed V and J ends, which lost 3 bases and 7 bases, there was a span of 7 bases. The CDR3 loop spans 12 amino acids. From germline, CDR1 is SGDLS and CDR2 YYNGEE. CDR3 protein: CASSARGEKLFF. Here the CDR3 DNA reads TGTGCCAGCAGCGCAAGGGGTGAAAAACTGTTTTTT.

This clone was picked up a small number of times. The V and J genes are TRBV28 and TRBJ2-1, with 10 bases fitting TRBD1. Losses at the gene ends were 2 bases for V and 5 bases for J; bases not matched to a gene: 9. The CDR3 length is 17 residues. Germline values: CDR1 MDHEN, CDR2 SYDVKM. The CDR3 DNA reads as TGTGCCAGCAGTTTACCCAAGGCCGGGACAGGGGACAATGAGCAGTTCTTC. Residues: CASSLPKAGTGDNEQFF.

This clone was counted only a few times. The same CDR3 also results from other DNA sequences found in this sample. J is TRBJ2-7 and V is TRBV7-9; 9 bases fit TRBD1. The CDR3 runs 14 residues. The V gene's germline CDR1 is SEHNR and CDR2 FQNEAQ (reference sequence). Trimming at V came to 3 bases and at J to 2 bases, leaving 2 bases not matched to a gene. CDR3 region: CASSLDRGTYEQYF. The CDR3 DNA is TGTGCCAGCAGCTTGGACAGGGGAACCTACGAGCAGTACTTC.

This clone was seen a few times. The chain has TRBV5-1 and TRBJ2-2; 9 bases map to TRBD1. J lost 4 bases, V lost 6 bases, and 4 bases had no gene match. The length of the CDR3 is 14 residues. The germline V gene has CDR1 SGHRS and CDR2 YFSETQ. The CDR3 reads CASTGTGFTGELFF. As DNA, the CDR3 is TGCGCCAGCACCGGGACAGGGTTCACCGGGGAGCTGTTTTTT.

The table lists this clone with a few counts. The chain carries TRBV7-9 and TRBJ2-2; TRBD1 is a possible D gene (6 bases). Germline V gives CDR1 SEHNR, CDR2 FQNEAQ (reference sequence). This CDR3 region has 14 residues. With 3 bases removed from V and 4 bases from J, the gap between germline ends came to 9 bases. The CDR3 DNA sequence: TGTGCCAGCAGCTTCGGACAGCCCACCGGGGAGCTGTTTTTT. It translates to CASSFGQPTGELFF.

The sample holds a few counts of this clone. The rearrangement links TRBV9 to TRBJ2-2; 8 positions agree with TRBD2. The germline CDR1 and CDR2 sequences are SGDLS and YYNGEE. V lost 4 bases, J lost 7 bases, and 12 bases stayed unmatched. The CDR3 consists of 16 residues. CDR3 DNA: TGTGCCAGCAGCCAACCTTCGCGGGAGGAGGTCGGGGAGCTGTTTTTT. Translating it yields CASSQPSREEVGELFF.